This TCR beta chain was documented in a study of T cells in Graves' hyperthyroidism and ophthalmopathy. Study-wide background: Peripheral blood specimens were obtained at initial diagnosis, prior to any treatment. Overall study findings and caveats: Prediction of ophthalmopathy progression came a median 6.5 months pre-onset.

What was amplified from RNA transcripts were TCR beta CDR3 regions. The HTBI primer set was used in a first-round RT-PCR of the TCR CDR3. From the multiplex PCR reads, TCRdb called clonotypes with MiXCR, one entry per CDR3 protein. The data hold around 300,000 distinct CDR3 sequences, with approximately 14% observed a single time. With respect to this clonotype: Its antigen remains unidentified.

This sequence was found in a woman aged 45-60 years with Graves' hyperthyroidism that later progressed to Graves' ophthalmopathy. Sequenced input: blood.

CDR3 sequence (DNA): TGTGCCAGCAGTCGGACTAGCGGGAGTTTCCCCGAGCAGTACTTC. Its translation: CASSRTSGSFPEQYF. The rearrangement joins TRBV28 to TRBJ2-7; 13 bases map to TRBD2. Germline V gives CDR1 MDHEN, CDR2 SYDVKM. With V trimmed by 5 bases and J by 6 bases, 7 bases remained unmatched. This CDR3 is 15 amino acids long.